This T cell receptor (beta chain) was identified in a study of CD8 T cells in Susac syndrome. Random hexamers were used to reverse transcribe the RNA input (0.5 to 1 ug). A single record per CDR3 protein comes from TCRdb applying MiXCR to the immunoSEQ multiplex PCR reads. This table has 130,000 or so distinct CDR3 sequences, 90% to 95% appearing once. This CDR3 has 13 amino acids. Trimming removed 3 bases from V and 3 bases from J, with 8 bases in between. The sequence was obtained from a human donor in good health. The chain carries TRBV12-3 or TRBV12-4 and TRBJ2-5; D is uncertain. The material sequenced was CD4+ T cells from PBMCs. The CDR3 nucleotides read TGTGCCAGCAGTTTGAGAACCAAAGAGACCCAGTACTTC. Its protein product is CASSLRTKETQYF.